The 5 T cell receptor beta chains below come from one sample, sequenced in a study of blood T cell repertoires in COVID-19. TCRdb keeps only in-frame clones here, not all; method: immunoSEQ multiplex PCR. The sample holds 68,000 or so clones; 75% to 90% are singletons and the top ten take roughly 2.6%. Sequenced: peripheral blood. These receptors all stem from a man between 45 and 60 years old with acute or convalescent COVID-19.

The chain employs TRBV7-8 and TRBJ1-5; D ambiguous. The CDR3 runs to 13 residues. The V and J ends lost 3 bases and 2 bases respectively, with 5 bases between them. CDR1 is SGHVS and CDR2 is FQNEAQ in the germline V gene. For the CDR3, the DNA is TGTGCCAGCAGCTTCGGGGGCAATCAGCCCCAGCATTTT. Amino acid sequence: CASSFGGNQPQHF.

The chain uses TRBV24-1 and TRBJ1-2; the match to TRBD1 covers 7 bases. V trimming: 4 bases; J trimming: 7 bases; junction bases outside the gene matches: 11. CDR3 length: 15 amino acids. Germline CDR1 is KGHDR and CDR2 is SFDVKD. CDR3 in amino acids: CATSDATGAPFGYTF. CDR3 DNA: TGTGCCACCAGTGACGCAACAGGGGCGCCTTTTGGCTACACCTTC.

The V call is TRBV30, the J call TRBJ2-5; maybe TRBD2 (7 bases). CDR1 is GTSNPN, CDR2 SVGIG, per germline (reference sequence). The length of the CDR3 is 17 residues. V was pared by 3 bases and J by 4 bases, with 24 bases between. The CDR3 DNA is TGTGCCTGGAGGACCTGGGAGGGCCGGGGACACGCAGAGACCCAGTACTTC. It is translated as CAWRTWEGRGHAETQYF.

Here the CDR3 DNA reads TGTGCCAGCAGTACTTCTACAGGCACTGAAGCTTTCTTT. Amino acid sequence: CASSTSTGTEAFF. The rearrangement uses TRBV6-5 and TRBJ1-1, with D maybe TRBD1 (5 bases). The germline CDR1 and CDR2 sequences are MNHEY and SVGAGI. Trimming took 5 bases from V and 4 from J, leaving 11 bases between them. The CDR3 contains 13 residues.

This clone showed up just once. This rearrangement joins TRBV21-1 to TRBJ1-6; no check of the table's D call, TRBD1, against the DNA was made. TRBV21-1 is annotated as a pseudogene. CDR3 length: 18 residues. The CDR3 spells CASNTPGQESYFNSPLHF. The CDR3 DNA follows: TGTGCCAGCAACACGCCGGGACAGGAAAGTTATTTCAATTCACCCCTCCACTTT.